This TCR beta chain was captured by sequencing in a study of blood T cell repertoires in COVID-19. As handled by the study authors: The authors estimated nucleated cell counts from reference gene primer amplification. Clones were sequenced by immunoSEQ multiplex PCR, and TCRdb holds only the in-frame ones, with some missing. V and J calls and clone size are those listed in that table; D and trimming were worked out from the DNA. This sample carries about 240,000 clones, roughly 91% of them seen once, and the ten largest clones take approximately 9%. Between the trimmed V and J ends, which lost 1 base and 0 bases, there was a span of 9 bases. Germline-derived CDR1 and CDR2 are SGHVS and FNYEAQ. The CDR3 totals 15 residues. This study enrolled people aged roughly 18 to 89 from approximately 24 US geographic areas. Cohorts were determined from participant-reported clinical history. Resolution of symptoms, clearance, or two negative PCRs was present in recovered Cohort 3 donors.

The clonotype originates from a man aged 40-49 years who had recovered from COVID-19. The J gene is TRBJ1-1, the V gene TRBV7-6, with D hard to call. Sequencing was carried out using PBMCs or T cells enriched from blood (not recorded which). CDR3 nucleotide sequence: TGTGCCAGCAGCTTAGACTCAGGTATGAACACTGAAGCTTTCTTT. Its translation is CASSLDSGMNTEAFF.